The source of this T cell receptor beta chain is a study of cytomegalovirus exposure and HLA in healthy donors. This CDR3 spans 17 amino acids. Germline-derived CDR1 and CDR2 are MNHNS and SASEGT. V was pared by 1 base and J by 6 bases, with 11 bases of the junction left unmatched. With 60 Vbeta and 13 Jbeta primers, the PCR was carried out. Clones were read by immunoSEQ multiplex PCR, and TCRdb kept only the in-frame ones, dropping some. The sample has fewer than 250,000 clones; about 74% are singletons. The clonotype originates from a woman in her 30s in good health and CMV-seronegative. Material: PBMCs. The chain has TRBV6-1 and TRBJ2-1; TRBD2 agrees at 8 bases. The CDR3 is CASSEEFGTRALNEQFF. CDR3 DNA sequence: TGTGCCAGCAGTGAAGAGTTTGGGACTAGGGCTCTCAATGAGCAGTTCTTC.